One sample yielded the 15 T cell receptor beta chains listed below, sequenced in a study of early stage breast cancer tumors. Data came from immunoSEQ multiplex PCR; TCRdb stores just in-frame clones and leaves some out. The sample lists about 69,000 clones, approximately 80% occurring once. Sequenced material: blood. Source of these receptors: a person between 35 and 49 years old with breast cancer.

This sequence joins TRBV7-3 and TRBJ2-3; TRBD1 aligns across 7 bases. Germline CDR1 SGHTA, CDR2 FQGTGA. With V trimmed by 5 bases and J by 0 bases, 5 bases remained unmatched. CDR3 length equals 15 residues. CDR3 region: CASSVQGSSTDTQYF. CDR3 nucleotide sequence: TGTGCCAGCAGCGTACAGGGGTCTAGCACAGATACGCAGTATTTT.

The chain couples TRBV15 to TRBJ1-1, with unresolved D. CDR3 length: 14 amino acids. From germline, CDR1 is LNHNV and CDR2 YYDKDF (reference sequence). V was cut by 1 base and J by 7 bases, with 13 bases left in between. CDR3 loop: CATSRGLDSFEAFF. CDR3 in DNA: TGTGCCACCAGCAGAGGTCTGGACTCCTTTGAAGCTTTCTTT.

The rearrangement joins TRBV18 to TRBJ1-5; tentative D call: TRBD1 (6 bases). The CDR3 contains 16 residues. Trimming took 4 bases from V and 1 from J, leaving 14 bases between them. CDR1 and CDR2 from the germline V gene are KGHSH and LQKENI. The CDR3 reads CASSRNDRKSNQPQHF. The DNA of the CDR3 is TGTGCCAGCTCACGCAACGACAGGAAGAGCAATCAGCCCCAGCATTTT.

The genes are TRBV28 and TRBJ1-3; D is perhaps TRBD1 (5 bases). Germline V gene lookup returns CDR1 MDHEN and CDR2 SYDVKM. V dropped 1 base and J dropped 2 bases, with 9 bases sitting between them. CDR3 length equals 15 residues. The DNA for the CDR3 is TGTGCCAGCAGTTTATACTTGGACACTGGAAACACCATATATTTT. Translating gives CASSLYLDTGNTIYF.

The V and J genes are TRBV7-9 and TRBJ2-1, with no clear D. CDR1 is SEHNR and CDR2 is FQNEAQ in the germline V gene (reference sequence). The CDR3 has 13 residues. Trimming cost V 4 bases and J 6 bases, with 10 bases left between them. The CDR3 spells CASSYESFNEQFF. The CDR3 DNA is TGTGCCAGCAGCTACGAATCATTCAATGAGCAGTTCTTC.

This clone was recorded once. One end of the junction does not line up with germline, which may come from a read error. The CDR3 bases are TGTGCTAGCAGTCTCGGGTTACCCGGGGAGCTGTTTTTT. Its translation: CASSLGLPGELFF. V gene TRBV7-7 combines with J gene TRBJ2-2; D not resolved. Germline loops: CDR1 SSHAT, CDR2 FNYEAQ (reference sequence). The CDR3 is 13 residues long.

This clone occurred a few times. The chain recombines TRBV10-3 with TRBJ2-7; TRBD2 agrees at 14 bases. CDR1 and CDR2 from the germline V gene are ENHRY and SYGVKD. The junction had 6 bases not matched to a gene; V was cut back by 6 bases and J by 5 bases. CDR3 length equals 15 residues. The CDR3 region is CAISPGTSGSHEQYF. CDR3 nucleotides: TGTGCCATCAGCCCTGGGACTAGCGGGAGCCACGAGCAGTACTTC.

This chain connects TRBV6-5 to TRBJ2-1; TRBD1 or TRBD2 may be the D gene (6 bases each). The CDR3 has 14 residues. Trimming took 9 bases from V and 6 from J, leaving 18 bases between them. CDR1 MNHEY and CDR2 SVGAGI come from the germline V gene. The CDR3 DNA reads TGTGCCAGTAGGGGGGCTATTCGTGGCAATGAGCAGTTCTTC. Translated, it gives CASRGAIRGNEQFF.

The CDR3 nucleotides are TGTGCCAGCAGCTGGGCCGGGACAGGGGCTCTTGACTATGGCTACACCTTC. This gives the protein CASSWAGTGALDYGYTF. The rearrangement links TRBV5-4 to TRBJ1-2, with 10 bases that match TRBD1. The CDR3 runs 17 residues. J lost 3 bases, V lost 3 bases, and 11 bases had no gene match. Per germline, CDR1 SGHNT and CDR2 YYREEE (reference sequence).

This chain connects TRBV9 to TRBJ1-3; D is uncertain. Germline-derived CDR1 and CDR2 are SGDLS and YYNGEE. V gave up 2 bases and J gave up 0 bases, with 6 bases separating them. The CDR3 contains 14 residues. In DNA form, the CDR3 reads TGTGCCAGCAGCGTTTTGGTCTCTGGAAACACCATATATTTT. Translated: CASSVLVSGNTIYF.

The rearrangement links TRBV5-5 to TRBJ1-1; D call uncertain. Germline V gene lookup returns CDR1 SGHKS and CDR2 YYEKEE (reference sequence). CDR3 length: 16 amino acids. Deletions cut 0 bases from V and 4 bases from J, with 16 bases between. The CDR3 sequence: CASSLAAQQSATEAFF. The CDR3 region has the DNA TGTGCCAGCAGCTTGGCGGCGCAACAGTCTGCCACTGAAGCTTTCTTT.

The chain has TRBV30 and TRBJ1-5; possible D gene TRBD1, 5 bases. The germline V gene has CDR1 GTSNPN and CDR2 SVGIG (reference sequence). This CDR3 is 14 amino acids long. Between the trimmed V and J ends, which lost 1 base and 3 bases, there was a span of 10 bases. The CDR3 protein is CAWSAGMDNQPQHF. CDR3 nucleotides: TGTGCCTGGAGTGCAGGGATGGACAATCAGCCCCAGCATTTT.

This chain uses TRBV28 with TRBJ2-7; D might be TRBD1 or TRBD2, each matching 5 bases. The germline V gene encodes CDR1 MDHEN and CDR2 SYDVKM. The CDR3 totals 14 residues. V was clipped by 4 bases and J by 6 bases, with 16 bases between them. DNA of the CDR3: TGTGCCAGCAGTTCCGGGACCGTTCTCTTCGAGCAGTACTTC. Amino acids: CASSSGTVLFEQYF.

CDR3 protein: CASSGGQDEETQYF. The CDR3 coding sequence is TGCGCCAGCAGCGGAGGACAGGACGAAGAGACCCAGTACTTC. The J gene is TRBJ2-5, the V gene TRBV5-1; 7 nucleotides align to TRBD1. The CDR3 is made up of 14 amino acids. V shed 4 bases, J shed 3 bases, and the junction held 6 bases outside the gene matches. Per the germline V gene, CDR1 is SGHRS and CDR2 is YFSETQ.

This chain links TRBV5-8 with TRBJ2-6; D is unresolved. This CDR3 is built from 18 residues. Per germline, CDR1 SGHTS and CDR2 YDEGEE. Trimming took off 2 bases at V and 0 bases at J, with 15 bases between the two ends. The CDR3 bases are TGTGCCAGCAGCTTCGATAAGAGATTGCCCTCTGGGGCCAACGTCCTGACTTTC. Translating it yields CASSFDKRLPSGANVLTF.